One sample yielded the 9 T cell receptor beta chains listed below, sequenced in a study of T cell responses to AZD1222 COVID-19 vaccine. Data came from immunoSEQ multiplex PCR; TCRdb stores just in-frame clones and leaves some out. The table has over 95,000 clones, roughly 85% seen once. This specimen was peripheral blood, taken on day 0 of AZD1222 vaccination. The receptor source for this set is an adult in good health.

The chain uses TRBV30 and TRBJ1-5; no firm D call. There are 14 residues in the CDR3. Trimming pared 0 bases from V and 1 base from J, leaving 7 bases between. Germline loops: CDR1 GTSNPN, CDR2 SVGIG (reference sequence). CDR3 sequence (DNA): TGTGCCTGGAGTGTATCGGGCAGCAATCAGCCCCAGCATTTT. It translates to CAWSVSGSNQPQHF. Based on the CDR3 plus reference TRBV30 and TRBJ1-5, the full variable domain is SQTIHQWPATLVQPVGSPLSLECTVEGTSNPNLYWYRQAAGRGLQLLFYSVGIGQISSEVPQNLSASRPQDRQFILSSKKLLLSDSGFYLCAWSVSGSNQPQHFGDGTRLSIL.

This chain uses TRBV7-6 with TRBJ1-2, with 12 positions matching TRBD1. Unmatched junction bases numbered 18, after V lost 5 bases and J lost 5 bases. Germline CDR1 SGHVS, CDR2 FNYEAQ. The CDR3 is 19 residues long. CDR3 nucleotides: TGTGCCAGCAGCAGTCAGAATAACACGGGACAGGGGGCTATGTATGGCTACACCTTC. Translation gives CASSSQNNTGQGAMYGYTF.

The chain employs TRBV6-6 and TRBJ1-2; D is unclear. V was clipped by 3 bases and J by 4 bases, with 15 bases between them. The CDR3 is 15 residues long. CDR1 and CDR2 (germline): MNHNY, SVGAGI (reference sequence). The CDR3 DNA reads as TGTGCCAGCAGTTATGGGCAGGCGGTGGGCTATGGCTACACCTTC. Translating it yields CASSYGQAVGYGYTF.

This clone was found a few times. The rearrangement links TRBV7-9 to TRBJ2-1, with TRBD2 as a possible D gene (5 bases). The CDR3 runs to 11 residues. V was trimmed by 5 bases and J by 8 bases, leaving 7 bases between them. Germline-derived CDR1 and CDR2 are SEHNR and FQNEAQ (reference sequence). This CDR3 is CASSEGDEQFF. CDR3 nucleotides: TGTGCCAGCAGCGAGGGCGATGAGCAGTTCTTC.

This chain uses TRBV5-5 with TRBJ1-1; D is ambiguous. The CDR3 has 14 amino acids. Between the trimmed V and J ends, which lost 4 bases and 1 base, there was a span of 11 bases. Germline V gives CDR1 SGHKS, CDR2 YYEKEE (reference sequence). The CDR3 here is CASSPRTENTEAFF. In DNA form, the CDR3 reads TGTGCCAGCAGCCCCCGGACGGAGAACACTGAAGCTTTCTTT.

This sequence joins TRBV30 and TRBJ1-6; D gene uncertain. Trimming removed 2 bases at V and 6 bases at J, with 8 bases between. Germline loops: CDR1 GTSNPN, CDR2 SVGIG (reference sequence). CDR3 length: 13 residues. The CDR3 loop reads CAWSSGINSPLHF. The CDR3 DNA reads TGTGCCTGGAGTTCCGGGATTAATTCACCCCTCCACTTT.

The chain employs TRBV3-1 (or the pseudogene TRBV3-2) and TRBJ1-6; D remains ambiguous. Germline V gene data show CDR1 as LGHDT and CDR2 as YNNKEL (reference sequence). CDR3 size: 17 residues. V was clipped by 1 base and J by 0 bases, with 10 bases between them. The CDR3 region has the DNA TGTGCCAGCAGCCAAGCGCGCAGGAGCTCCTATAATTCACCCCTCCACTTT. It translates to CASSQARRSSYNSPLHF.

V usage is TRBV18 and J usage is TRBJ1-1; D gene uncertain. The V gene lost 2 bases and the J gene lost 1 base, with 11 bases spanning the gap. The V gene's germline CDR1 is KGHSH and CDR2 LQKENI. This CDR3 spans 15 amino acids. CDR3 sequence reads: CASSPYQEPNTEAFF. The CDR3 region has the DNA TGTGCCAGCTCACCATATCAGGAACCGAACACTGAAGCTTTCTTT.

The chain combines TRBV7-2 with TRBJ2-7; D could derive from TRBD1 or TRBD2 (6 bases each). Looked up from germline, CDR1 is SGHTA and CDR2 is FQGNSA. Trimming removed 2 bases at V and 2 bases at J, with 13 bases between. The CDR3 has 15 residues. The DNA of the CDR3 is TGTGCCAGCAGCTTATTCGGGGGCGAAACCTACGAGCAGTACTTC. The encoded protein is CASSLFGGETYEQYF.